This T cell receptor beta chain originates from a study of blood T cells in healthy people across ages. Peripheral blood from each donor was collected in a volume of 8 to 10 milliliters. The authors ran a second PCR of 7 to 11 cycles using a sample-barcoded 5' primer and a J-beta primer mix. All cDNA molecules were each tagged by a template-switch adaptor with 12 random nucleotides. Each CDR3 protein gets one entry after TCRdb re-called the 5' RACE reads with MiXCR. Altogether about 1.5 million distinct CDR3 sequences are present, roughly 43% being singletons, with the ten largest covering roughly 3.7%. Study-level findings and limits: CMV status of donors was not determined, possibly confounding expanded clonotype changes. Estimates of diversity drawn from one million T cells were considered underestimates.

This clonotype was seen a handful of times. What it binds is not known. CDR3 length: 15 amino acids. Per the germline V gene, CDR1 is SGHVS and CDR2 is FNYEAQ. The V and J ends lost 4 bases and 7 bases respectively, with 14 bases between them. Sample: blood. The rearrangement uses TRBV7-6 and TRBJ1-6; D is unresolved. The sequence was collected from a woman in her late teens or twenties in good health. Here the CDR3 reads CASSSEAPGNSPLHF. The CDR3 DNA reads as TGTGCCAGCAGCTCCGAGGCCCCCGGGAATTCACCCCTCCACTTT.